This TCR beta chain was profiled in a study of cytomegalovirus exposure and HLA in healthy donors. Study details: Counted in an early data release were about 85 million unique TCRs from HLA-typed donors. Regarding the study as a whole: HLA-A and HLA-B allele assignments for most subjects were reportedly predicted accurately using TCR beta sequences.

PCR used 60 Vbeta primers and 13 Jbeta primers. The protocol was immunoSEQ multiplex PCR, while the TCRdb copy is restricted to in-frame clones and leaves out a portion. The profile covers some 99,000 clones, with roughly 76% appearing a single time and 6.5% to 8.5% taken by the ten largest. Healthy bone marrow donors formed the donor group. Each donor was nominally healthy when sampled (though unrecorded immune exposures were likely). CDR3 length: 15 amino acids. Trimming took 0 bases from V and 0 from J, leaving 9 bases between them. The germline CDR1 and CDR2 sequences are SGHDT and YYEEEE. To note about this clone: The antigen remains undetermined.

This chain joins TRBV5-6 and TRBJ1-2; D is unresolved. The receptor comes from a woman between 45 and 65 years old in good health and CMV-seropositive. Material for sequencing was PBMCs. The DNA for the CDR3 is TGTGCCAGCAGCTTGGCCCTCTTATCTAACTATGGCTACACCTTC. Encoded protein: CASSLALLSNYGYTF.